The 28 T cell receptor beta chains in this list originate from one sample, sequenced in a study of graft-versus-host responses after intestinal transplantation. TCRdb's table, derived via immunoSEQ multiplex PCR, lists solely in-frame clones and lacks some. Here the sample spans tens of thousands of clones, 90% to 95% being singletons. Their antigen targets remain unknown. The starting material was unstimulated CD8+ T cells sorted from spleen or lymph node cells, obtained before intestinal transplant. These receptors were obtained from a human donor who received an intestinal transplant.

This chain connects TRBV5-6 to TRBJ2-1, with TRBD2 matching over 10 bases. V shed 0 bases and J 3 bases; nucleotides not matched to a gene: 6. The germline V gene encodes CDR1 SGHDT and CDR2 YYEEEE. The CDR3 consists of 17 residues. The CDR3 nucleotides read TGTGCCAGCAGCTTGGGGGGCCTAGCGGGGGTCTACAATGAGCAGTTCTTC. This sequence encodes CASSLGGLAGVYNEQFF.

The rearrangement links TRBV5-5 to TRBJ1-5; D might be TRBD1 (6 bases). Trimming pared 4 bases from V and 5 bases from J, leaving 16 bases between. This CDR3 has 15 amino acids. Germline V gene sequence: CDR1 SGHKS, CDR2 YYEKEE (reference sequence). The chain's CDR3 is CASSVDRDTDQPQHF. The CDR3, as DNA: TGTGCCAGCAGCGTTGACCGGGACACAGATCAGCCCCAGCATTTT. The full variable domain, its missing parts supplied by reference TRBV5-5 and TRBJ1-5, is DAGVTQSPTHLIKTRGQQVTLRCSPISGHKSVSWYQQVLGQGPQFIFQYYEKEERGRGNFPDRFSARQFPNYSSELNVNALLLGDSALYLCASSVDRDTDQPQHFGDGTRLSIL.

J is TRBJ2-2 and V is TRBV9; a possible D gene is TRBD2 (6 bases). V gave up 6 bases and J gave up 0 bases, with 15 bases separating them. The CDR3 runs 16 residues. From germline, CDR1 is SGDLS and CDR2 YYNGEE. The CDR3 nucleotides are TGTGCCAGCACCCCGGGAGCAACACCGAACACCGGGGAGCTGTTTTTT. Protein product: CASTPGATPNTGELFF. The whole variable domain, filled in from reference TRBV9 and TRBJ2-2, reads DSGVTQTPKHLITATGQRVTLRCSPRSGDLSVYWYQQSLDQGLQFLIQYYNGEERAKGNILERFSAQQFPDLHSELNLSSLELGDSALYFCASTPGATPNTGELFFGEGSRLTVL.

The chain links TRBV28 to TRBJ2-7; 9 nucleotides match TRBD1. CDR1 is MDHEN and CDR2 is SYDVKM in the germline V gene. The V segment lost 3 bases and the J segment 5 bases; nucleotides outside the gene matches: 8. The CDR3 length is 15 residues. In DNA, the CDR3 is TGTGCCAGCAGTTTGTCGGGACAGGGAGGAGACGAGCAGTACTTC. Translated: CASSLSGQGGDEQYF.

The V gene is TRBV4-3, the J gene TRBJ2-5; TRBD2 matches at 9 bases. J was trimmed by 1 base and V by 0 bases; bases with no gene match: 6. The CDR3 covers 17 residues. Looked up from germline, CDR1 is LGHNA and CDR2 is YSLEER. The CDR3 loop is CASSQDLGGGAQETQYF. The CDR3 DNA reads TGCGCCAGCAGCCAAGATTTGGGCGGGGGGGCCCAAGAGACCCAGTACTTC.

The chain recombines TRBV7-9 with TRBJ1-5; D is uncertain. The CDR3 has 13 amino acids. From germline, CDR1 is SEHNR and CDR2 FQNEAQ (reference sequence). V was trimmed by 7 bases and J by 4 bases, leaving 11 bases between them. The CDR3 is CASTLNGNQPQHF. As DNA, the CDR3 is TGTGCCAGCACCTTGAACGGGAATCAGCCCCAGCATTTT.

The rearrangement joins TRBV25-1 to TRBJ1-1; perhaps TRBD1 as D (5 bases). V shed 6 bases and J shed 4 bases, with 9 bases lying between them. Germline V gene sequence: CDR1 MGHDK, CDR2 SYGVNS. CDR3 length equals 12 residues. In DNA, the CDR3 is TGTGCCAGCAGGTGGGGCTTCACTGAAGCTTTCTTT. This gives the protein CASRWGFTEAFF.

The chain uses TRBV7-6 and TRBJ1-5, with 7 positions matching TRBD1. Germline V gene lookup returns CDR1 SGHVS and CDR2 FNYEAQ. J was trimmed by 6 bases and V by 5 bases; bases with no gene match: 4. The CDR3 runs to 13 residues. The CDR3 sequence is CASSRRGTQPQHF. CDR3 nucleotide sequence: TGTGCCAGCAGCCGCAGGGGGACTCAGCCCCAGCATTTT.

This sequence joins TRBV19 and TRBJ1-5; 7 bases are shared with TRBD1. The CDR3 extends over 14 amino acids. Germline assignment: CDR1 LNHDA and CDR2 SQIVND (reference sequence). With 5 bases clipped from V and 3 bases from J, the junction kept 4 bases outside the gene matches. The DNA for the CDR3 is TGTGCCAGTAGTGAGGGACAGTACAATCAGCCCCAGCATTTT. It translates to CASSEGQYNQPQHF.

The V and J genes are TRBV5-6 and TRBJ2-7, with D possibly TRBD1 on 6 matching bases. Deletions cut 2 bases from V and 2 bases from J, with 11 bases between. Looked up from germline, CDR1 is SGHDT and CDR2 is YYEEEE. This CDR3 region has 14 residues. In DNA, the CDR3 is TGTGCCAGCAGCTTTGGCAGGGGTACCTACGAGCAGTACTTC. Its translation is CASSFGRGTYEQYF.

DNA of the CDR3: TGTGCCTGGAGTGTAACAGGGTCCAGTGAGCAGTTCTTC. It encodes CAWSVTGSSEQFF. The chain couples TRBV30 to TRBJ2-1; D is perhaps TRBD1 (6 bases). Trimming left V 0 bases short and J 9 bases short, with 12 bases between. The CDR3 spans 13 residues. The germline gives CDR1 GTSNPN, CDR2 SVGIG (reference sequence).

J is TRBJ1-5 and V is TRBV27, with D unresolved. Trimming took 8 bases from V and 6 from J, leaving 11 bases between them. This CDR3 has 12 residues. The germline gives CDR1 MNHEY, CDR2 SMNVEV (reference sequence). CDR3 sequence: CASGPKIQPQHF. CDR3 nucleotides: TGTGCCAGCGGCCCGAAGATTCAGCCCCAGCATTTT.

The chain recombines TRBV7-3 with TRBJ2-1; a weak D match, TRBD1 (6 bases). Germline loops: CDR1 SGHTA, CDR2 FQGTGA. This CDR3 contains 15 residues. V was cut by 3 bases and J by 8 bases, with 17 bases left in between. CDR3: CASSLGASSWDEQFF. CDR3 nucleotides: TGTGCCAGCAGCTTGGGGGCCTCAAGTTGGGATGAGCAGTTCTTC.

The chain is built from TRBV14 and TRBJ2-1; D gene ambiguous. This CDR3 is 15 amino acids long. Trimming shortened V by 0 bases and J by 9 bases, and 15 bases separated the two germline ends. In germline, CDR1 is SGHDN, CDR2 FVKESK. CDR3 nucleotide sequence: TGTGCCAGCAGCCAAGACCCCCCCCCTTACGGTGAGCAGTTCTTC. Protein: CASSQDPPPYGEQFF.

CDR3 sequence: CAWKKQGVQETQYF. For the CDR3, the DNA is TGTGCCTGGAAGAAACAGGGGGTCCAAGAGACCCAGTACTTC. V gene TRBV30 combines with J gene TRBJ2-5; 8 positions agree with TRBD1. CDR3 length equals 14 residues. Germline V gene sequence: CDR1 GTSNPN, CDR2 SVGIG (reference sequence). V dropped 4 bases and J dropped 1; count of bases not matched to a gene: 5. Together with reference TRBV30 and TRBJ2-5, the CDR3 gives the full variable domain: SQTIHQWPATLVQPVGSPLSLECTVEGTSNPNLYWYRQAAGRGLQLLFYSVGIGQISSEVPQNLSASRPQDRQFILSSKKLLLSDSGFYLCAWKKQGVQETQYFGPGTRLLVL.

This rearrangement joins TRBV5-1 to TRBJ2-1, with TRBD1 matching 9 bases. CDR1 SGHRS and CDR2 YFSETQ come from the germline V gene. CDR3 length: 14 residues. The J segment lost 4 bases and the V segment lost 3 bases, leaving 2 bases of the junction unmatched. The CDR3 bases are TGCGCCAGCAGCTCGGGGACAGGGTACAATGAGCAGTTCTTC. Protein: CASSSGTGYNEQFF.

The gene calls are TRBV30 and TRBJ2-2; TRBD2 is a possible D gene (5 bases). V was shortened by 1 base and J by 6 bases, with 18 bases between the two germline ends. In germline, CDR1 is GTSNPN, CDR2 SVGIG (reference sequence). The CDR3 covers 16 residues. The CDR3 nucleotides are TGTGCCTGGAGTGGGGGATTGAGGGATAGGGCCGGGGAGCTGTTTTTT. Translation: CAWSGGLRDRAGELFF.

The rearrangement links TRBV7-9 to TRBJ2-3; D might be TRBD2 (6 bases). Germline V CDR1 and CDR2: SEHNR, FQNEAQ (reference sequence). The V end was cut by 5 bases, the J end by 8 bases, with 8 bases between. This CDR3 has 11 amino acids. CDR3 residues: CASSRDFTQYF. The DNA of the CDR3 is TGTGCCAGCAGCCGGGACTTTACGCAGTATTTT.

V is TRBV2 and J is TRBJ2-1; 9 bases line up with TRBD1. This CDR3 is 16 amino acids long. V was clipped by 6 bases and J by 2 bases; unmatched bases: 8. Germline values: CDR1 SNHLY, CDR2 FYNNEI. This chain's CDR3 is CASSPTGGAPYNEQFF. For the CDR3, the DNA is TGTGCCAGCAGCCCTACAGGGGGCGCGCCCTACAATGAGCAGTTCTTC.

The chain joins TRBV28 to TRBJ2-5; a possible D gene is TRBD2 (6 bases). Trimming took off 5 bases at V and 3 bases at J, with 13 bases between the two ends. The CDR3 loop spans 14 amino acids. Germline CDR1 reads MDHEN; CDR2 reads SYDVKM. The CDR3 coding sequence is TGTGCCAGCAGTCCGAGCGGGCCTAAAGAGACCCAGTACTTC. It encodes CASSPSGPKETQYF.

The V and J genes are TRBV30 and TRBJ2-7; 8 bases are a match to TRBD1. The CDR3 runs 12 residues. Germline V lookup: CDR1 GTSNPN, CDR2 SVGIG (reference sequence). The V gene end was trimmed by 5 bases and the J gene end by 6 bases; junction bases not matched to a gene: 6. Here the CDR3 reads CAWGAGGGEQYF. CDR3 sequence (DNA): TGTGCCTGGGGGGCAGGGGGCGGCGAGCAGTACTTC.

The CDR3 DNA reads TGCGCCAGCACCCGATGGTCGGGTGACTACGAGCAGTACTTC. It is translated as CASTRWSGDYEQYF. This chain uses TRBV5-1 with TRBJ2-7; no reliable D call. V lost 6 bases and J lost 3, with 16 bases in between. Germline V gene sequence: CDR1 SGHRS, CDR2 YFSETQ. The CDR3 covers 14 residues.

This clone was found a few times. The V and J genes are TRBV4-1 and TRBJ2-7, with 7 bases identical to TRBD2. The CDR3 totals 14 residues. Germline loops: CDR1 MGHRA, CDR2 YSYEKL. V was pared by 1 base and J by 0 bases, with 0 bases of the junction left unmatched. CDR3 sequence: CASSQGEGSYEQYF. The CDR3 coding sequence is TGCGCCAGCAGCCAAGGGGAGGGCTCCTACGAGCAGTACTTC.

V usage is TRBV4-2 and J usage is TRBJ1-2; no reliable D call. This CDR3 is built from 14 residues. The V gene lost 1 base and the J gene lost 6 bases, with 12 bases spanning the gap. CDR1 is LGHNA, CDR2 YNFKEQ, per germline. CDR3 region: CASSQGTAGNGYTF. The CDR3 nucleotides read TGTGCCAGCAGCCAAGGTACAGCCGGGAATGGCTACACCTTC.

Regarding this clone: In the same sample, other DNA sequences code for this CDR3. The rearrangement uses TRBV4-1 and TRBJ2-1; 9 bases align to TRBD2. Germline V gene sequence: CDR1 MGHRA, CDR2 YSYEKL. CDR3 length: 20 amino acids. The trim removed 0 bases at V and 2 bases at J, leaving 14 bases unmatched. CDR3 sequence reads: CASSQDPLYLAGGPYNEQFF. The CDR3 DNA is TGCGCCAGCAGCCAAGATCCCCTCTACTTGGCGGGAGGGCCCTACAATGAGCAGTTCTTC.

In nucleotides, the CDR3 is TGCGCCAGCAGCCAAGAAGGAGTGAACACTGAAGCTTTCTTT. Translating it yields CASSQEGVNTEAFF. This chain connects TRBV4-1 to TRBJ1-1; D is uncertain. V was cut by 0 bases and J by 0 bases, with 5 bases left in between. The CDR3 spans 14 residues. In germline, CDR1 is MGHRA, CDR2 YSYEKL.

J is TRBJ2-5 and V is TRBV6-5; D gene uncertain. The CDR3 spans 14 residues. Trimming cost V 0 bases and J 4 bases, with 9 bases left between them. Germline CDR1 reads MNHEY; CDR2 reads SVGAGI. The CDR3 sequence is CASSYSATLETQYF. CDR3 nucleotide sequence: TGTGCCAGCAGTTACTCGGCAACCTTAGAGACCCAGTACTTC.

The rearrangement joins TRBV27 to TRBJ2-2; TRBD2 matches 7 bases. The germline CDR1 and CDR2 sequences are MNHEY and SMNVEV (reference sequence). After removal of 1 base from V and 4 bases from J, the junction contained 6 bases not matched to a gene. This CDR3 comprises 16 residues. This CDR3 is CASSLFWRETTGELFF. DNA of the CDR3: TGTGCCAGCAGTTTATTTTGGCGGGAGACCACCGGGGAGCTGTTTTTT.